The clone carrying this T cell receptor beta chain turned up a few times. CDR1 is LNHDA, CDR2 SQIVND, per germline (reference sequence). V shed 5 bases and J shed 4 bases, with 17 bases lying between them. The CDR3 loop spans 15 amino acids. The data were produced by immunoSEQ multiplex PCR, yet TCRdb's version contains in-frame clones alone and is incomplete. Seen here are around 1.1 million clones, approximately 80% observed once, and the top ten hold 0.89%. This entry is derived from a study of shared clonotypes between healthy human individuals. The V and J genes are TRBV19 and TRBJ1-2; no clear D. The sequenced material came from memory CD4+ T cells from PBMCs. The sample's subset: CD45RA-negative fraction. This clonotype originated in a man aged 18 to 30 in good health. Some clones in this sample may be carry-over from other donors' samples. The CDR3 DNA sequence: TGTGCCAGTAGTCCCCCTGGGTCGGTGCGCTATGGCTACACCTTC. It is translated as CASSPPGSVRYGYTF. The whole variable domain, filled in from reference TRBV19 and TRBJ1-2, reads DGGITQSPKYLFRKEGQNVTLSCEQNLNHDAMYWYRQDPGQGLRLIYYSQIVNDFQKGDIAEGYSVSREKKESFPLTVTSAQKNPTAFYLCASSPPGSVRYGYTFGSGTRLTVV.